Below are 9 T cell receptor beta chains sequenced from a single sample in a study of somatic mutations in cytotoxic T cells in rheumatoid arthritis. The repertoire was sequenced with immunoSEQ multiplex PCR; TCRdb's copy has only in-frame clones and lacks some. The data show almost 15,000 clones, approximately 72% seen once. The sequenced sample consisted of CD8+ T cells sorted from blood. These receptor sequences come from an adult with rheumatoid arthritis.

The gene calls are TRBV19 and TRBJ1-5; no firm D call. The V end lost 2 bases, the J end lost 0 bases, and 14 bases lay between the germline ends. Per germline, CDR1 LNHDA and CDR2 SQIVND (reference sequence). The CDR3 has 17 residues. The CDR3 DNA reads TGTGCCAGTAGTATACGTAGCGGTGCCTATAGCAATCAGCCCCAGCATTTT. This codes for CASSIRSGAYSNQPQHF.

The CDR3 loop is CASTKHESGNTIYF. The CDR3 coding sequence is TGTGCCAGTACCAAGCATGAGTCTGGAAACACCATATATTTT. V gene TRBV19 combines with J gene TRBJ1-3; no firm D call. Germline V gene data show CDR1 as LNHDA and CDR2 as SQIVND (reference sequence). V was pared by 7 bases and J by 1 base, with 11 bases between. The CDR3 is made up of 14 amino acids. Full variable domain (remainder filled in from reference TRBV19 and TRBJ1-3): DGGITQSPKYLFRKEGQNVTLSCEQNLNHDAMYWYRQDPGQGLRLIYYSQIVNDFQKGDIAEGYSVSREKKESFPLTVTSAQKNPTAFYLCASTKHESGNTIYFGEGSWLTVV.

DNA of the CDR3: TGTGCCAGTAGTATAGATAAGGAAATCTACAATGAGCAGTTCTTC. This encodes CASSIDKEIYNEQFF. V is TRBV19 and J is TRBJ2-1, with D hard to call. Germline V gene sequence: CDR1 LNHDA, CDR2 SQIVND (reference sequence). Trimming removed 0 bases from V and 3 bases from J, with 9 bases in between. This CDR3 spans 15 amino acids.

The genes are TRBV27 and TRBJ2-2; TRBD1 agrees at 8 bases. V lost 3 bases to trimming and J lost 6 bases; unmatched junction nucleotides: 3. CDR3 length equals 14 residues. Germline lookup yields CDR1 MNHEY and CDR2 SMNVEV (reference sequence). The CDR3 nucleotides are TGTGCCAGCAGTTTGGGACAGGCAGCCGGGGAGCTGTTTTTT. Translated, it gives CASSLGQAAGELFF.

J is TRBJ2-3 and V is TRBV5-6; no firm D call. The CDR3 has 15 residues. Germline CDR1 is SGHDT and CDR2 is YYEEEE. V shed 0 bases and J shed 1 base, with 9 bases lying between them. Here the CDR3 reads CASSLVVPGTDTQYF. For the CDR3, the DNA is TGTGCCAGCAGCTTGGTTGTTCCCGGCACAGATACGCAGTATTTT.

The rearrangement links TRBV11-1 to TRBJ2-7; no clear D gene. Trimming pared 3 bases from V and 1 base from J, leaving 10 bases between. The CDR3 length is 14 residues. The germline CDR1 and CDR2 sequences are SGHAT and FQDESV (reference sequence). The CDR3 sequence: CASSLGTESYEQYF. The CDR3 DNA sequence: TGTGCCAGCAGCTTGGGTACAGAGTCCTACGAGCAGTACTTC.

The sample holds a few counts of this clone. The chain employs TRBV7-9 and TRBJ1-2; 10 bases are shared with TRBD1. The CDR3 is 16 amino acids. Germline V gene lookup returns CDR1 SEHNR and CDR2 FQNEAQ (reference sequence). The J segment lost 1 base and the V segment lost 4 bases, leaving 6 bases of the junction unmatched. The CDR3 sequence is CASSSEGTGVNYGYTF. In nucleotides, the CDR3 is TGTGCCAGCAGCTCCGAAGGGACAGGGGTTAACTATGGCTACACCTTC.

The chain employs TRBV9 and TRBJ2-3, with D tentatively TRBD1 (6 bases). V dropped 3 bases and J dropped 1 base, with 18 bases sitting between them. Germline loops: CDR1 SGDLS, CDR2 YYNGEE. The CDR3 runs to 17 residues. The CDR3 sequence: CASSARTDLRGTDTQYF. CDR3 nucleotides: TGTGCCAGCAGCGCAAGGACAGACCTCCGCGGCACAGATACGCAGTATTTT. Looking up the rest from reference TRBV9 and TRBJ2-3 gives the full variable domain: DSGVTQTPKHLITATGQRVTLRCSPRSGDLSVYWYQQSLDQGLQFLIQYYNGEERAKGNILERFSAQQFPDLHSELNLSSLELGDSALYFCASSARTDLRGTDTQYFGPGTRLTVL.

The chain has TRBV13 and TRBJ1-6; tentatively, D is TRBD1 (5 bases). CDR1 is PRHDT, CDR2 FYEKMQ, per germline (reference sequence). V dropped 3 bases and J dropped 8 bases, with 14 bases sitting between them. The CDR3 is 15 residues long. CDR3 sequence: CASSFRGSGDSPLHF. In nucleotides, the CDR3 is TGTGCCAGCAGCTTTCGGGGCTCGGGGGATTCACCCCTCCACTTT.